This T cell receptor (beta chain) was captured in a study of Graves' ophthalmopathy and Graves' hyperthyroidism. This clonotype was seen repeatedly, ten times or more. The diagnostic workup employed clinical symptoms, serum thyroxine, TRAb, thyroid ultrasound and orbital computed tomography. The study amplified TCR beta CDR3 regions using RNA transcripts. Amplification began with first-round RT-PCR using HTBI primers, then second-round multiplex PCR was performed. TCRdb re-derived calls from the multiplex PCR reads in MiXCR, one entry per CDR3 protein. The sample contains 600,000 to 700,000 distinct CDR3 sequences, just over 40% of which appear only once. The CDR3 is 14 amino acids. Looked up from germline, CDR1 is SGHRS and CDR2 is YFSETQ. V lost 4 bases and J lost 1, with 11 bases in between.

This receptor was identified in an adult man with Graves' ophthalmopathy. The sample comprised peripheral blood. The J gene is TRBJ2-5, the V gene TRBV5-1; the D gene is possibly TRBD1 (6 bases). CDR3 loop: CASSATGIQETQYF. In nucleotides, the CDR3 is TGCGCCAGCAGCGCTACAGGGATCCAAGAGACCCAGTACTTC. Combining the CDR3 with reference TRBV5-1 and TRBJ2-5 gives the whole variable domain KAGVTQTPRYLIKTRGQQVTLSCSPISGHRSVSWYQQTPGQGLQFLFEYFSETQRNKGNFPGRFSGRQFSNSRSEMNVSTLELGDSALYLCASSATGIQETQYFGPGTRLLVL.